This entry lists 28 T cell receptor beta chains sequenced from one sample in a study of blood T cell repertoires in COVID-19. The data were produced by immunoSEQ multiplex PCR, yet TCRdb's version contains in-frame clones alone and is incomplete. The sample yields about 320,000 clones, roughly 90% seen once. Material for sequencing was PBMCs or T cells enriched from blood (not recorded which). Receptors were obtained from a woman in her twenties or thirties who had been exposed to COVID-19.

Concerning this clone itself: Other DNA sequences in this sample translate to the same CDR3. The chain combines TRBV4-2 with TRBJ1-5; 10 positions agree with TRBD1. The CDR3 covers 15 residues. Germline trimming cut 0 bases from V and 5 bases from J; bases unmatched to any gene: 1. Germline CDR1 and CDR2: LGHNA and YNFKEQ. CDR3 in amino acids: CASSQEGTGDQPQHF. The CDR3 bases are TGTGCCAGCAGCCAAGAAGGGACAGGGGATCAGCCCCAGCATTTT.

CDR3 loop: CASSVRGQGGYGYTF. CDR3 bases: TGTGCCAGCAGCGTTAGGGGACAAGGGGGCTATGGCTACACCTTC. The V gene is TRBV9, the J gene TRBJ1-2, with a tentative D call TRBD1 (6 bases). The CDR3 contains 15 residues. Trimming removed 2 bases at V and 4 bases at J, with 15 bases between. Germline CDR1 and CDR2: SGDLS and YYNGEE.

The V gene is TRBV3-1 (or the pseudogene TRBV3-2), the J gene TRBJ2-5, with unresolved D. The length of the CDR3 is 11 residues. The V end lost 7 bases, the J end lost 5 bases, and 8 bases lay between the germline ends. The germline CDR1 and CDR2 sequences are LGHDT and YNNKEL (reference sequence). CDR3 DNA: TGTGCCAGCAACGGTATGGAGACCCAGTACTTC. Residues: CASNGMETQYF.

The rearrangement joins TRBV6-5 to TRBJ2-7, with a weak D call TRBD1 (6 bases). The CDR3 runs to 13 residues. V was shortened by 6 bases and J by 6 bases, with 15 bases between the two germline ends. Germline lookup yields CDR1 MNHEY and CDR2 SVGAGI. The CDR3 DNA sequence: TGTGCCAGCAGCCTCAACAGGGATCTCGAGCAGTACTTC. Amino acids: CASSLNRDLEQYF.

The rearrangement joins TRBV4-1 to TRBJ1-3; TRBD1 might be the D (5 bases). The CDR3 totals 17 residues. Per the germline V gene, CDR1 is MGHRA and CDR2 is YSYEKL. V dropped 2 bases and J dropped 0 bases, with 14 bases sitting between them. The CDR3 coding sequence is TGCGCCAGCAGCCAATCAGCGGGGGTGAGCTCTGGAAACACCATATATTTT. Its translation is CASSQSAGVSSGNTIYF.

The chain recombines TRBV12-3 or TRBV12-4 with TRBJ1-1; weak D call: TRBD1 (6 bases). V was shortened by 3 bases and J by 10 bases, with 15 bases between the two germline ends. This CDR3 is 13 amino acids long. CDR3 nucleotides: TGTGCCAGCAGTTTCCGGACAGACCTAAGAGCTTTCTTT. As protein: CASSFRTDLRAFF.

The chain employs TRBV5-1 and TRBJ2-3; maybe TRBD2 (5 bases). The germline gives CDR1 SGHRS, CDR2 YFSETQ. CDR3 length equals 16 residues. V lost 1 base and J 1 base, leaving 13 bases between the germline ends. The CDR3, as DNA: TGCGCCAGCAGCTTGTTTTGGGAGAAGGGCACAGATACGCAGTATTTT. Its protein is CASSLFWEKGTDTQYF. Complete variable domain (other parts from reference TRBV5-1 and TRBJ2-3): KAGVTQTPRYLIKTRGQQVTLSCSPISGHRSVSWYQQTPGQGLQFLFEYFSETQRNKGNFPGRFSGRQFSNSRSEMNVSTLELGDSALYLCASSLFWEKGTDTQYFGPGTRLTVL.

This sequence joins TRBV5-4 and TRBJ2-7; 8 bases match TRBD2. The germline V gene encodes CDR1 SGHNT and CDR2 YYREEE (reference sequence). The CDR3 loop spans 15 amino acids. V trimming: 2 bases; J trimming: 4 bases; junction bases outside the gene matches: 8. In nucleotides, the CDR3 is TGTGCCAGCAGCTTCAACACGGGGGGGCCATACGAGCAGTACTTC. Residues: CASSFNTGGPYEQYF.

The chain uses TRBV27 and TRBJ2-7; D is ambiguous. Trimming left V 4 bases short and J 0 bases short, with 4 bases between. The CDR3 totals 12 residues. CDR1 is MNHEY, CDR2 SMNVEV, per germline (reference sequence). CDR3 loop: CASSSSSYEQYF. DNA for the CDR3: TGTGCCAGCAGTTCTAGCTCCTACGAGCAGTACTTC.

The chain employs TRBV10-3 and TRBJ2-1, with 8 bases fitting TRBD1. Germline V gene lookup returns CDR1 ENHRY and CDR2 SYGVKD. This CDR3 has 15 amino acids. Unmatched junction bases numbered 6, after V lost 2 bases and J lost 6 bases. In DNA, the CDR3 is TGTGCCATCAGTGAGGGACAGGGTTTCGTCAATGAGCAGTTCTTC. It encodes CAISEGQGFVNEQFF.

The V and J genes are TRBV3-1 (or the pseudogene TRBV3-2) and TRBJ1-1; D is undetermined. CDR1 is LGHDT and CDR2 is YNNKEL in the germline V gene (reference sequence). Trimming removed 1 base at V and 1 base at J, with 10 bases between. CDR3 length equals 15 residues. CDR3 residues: CASSQGVEKNTEAFF. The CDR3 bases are TGTGCCAGCAGCCAAGGAGTAGAAAAGAACACTGAAGCTTTCTTT.

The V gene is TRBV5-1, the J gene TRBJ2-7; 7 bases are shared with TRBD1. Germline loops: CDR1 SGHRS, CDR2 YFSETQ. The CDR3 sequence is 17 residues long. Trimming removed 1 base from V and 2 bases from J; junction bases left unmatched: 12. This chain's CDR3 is CASSLYSVGGGAYEQYF. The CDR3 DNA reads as TGCGCCAGCAGCTTGTATTCGGTAGGGGGCGGTGCCTACGAGCAGTACTTC.

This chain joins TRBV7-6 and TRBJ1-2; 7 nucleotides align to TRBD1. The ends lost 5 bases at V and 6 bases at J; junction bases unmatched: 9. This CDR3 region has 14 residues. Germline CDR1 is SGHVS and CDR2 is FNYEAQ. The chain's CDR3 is CASSRTPTGNGYTF. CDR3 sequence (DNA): TGTGCCAGCAGCCGAACTCCGACAGGGAATGGCTACACCTTC.

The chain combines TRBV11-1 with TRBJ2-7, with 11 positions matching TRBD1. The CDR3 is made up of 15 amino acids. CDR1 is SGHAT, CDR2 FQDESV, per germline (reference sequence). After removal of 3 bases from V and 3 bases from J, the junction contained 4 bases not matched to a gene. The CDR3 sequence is CASSFYGTGGYEQYF. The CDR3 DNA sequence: TGTGCCAGCAGCTTTTACGGGACAGGGGGCTACGAGCAGTACTTC.

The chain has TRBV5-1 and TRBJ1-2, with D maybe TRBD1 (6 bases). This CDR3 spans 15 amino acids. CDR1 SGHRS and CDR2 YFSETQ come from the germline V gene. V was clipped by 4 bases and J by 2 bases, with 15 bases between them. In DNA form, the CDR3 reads TGCGCCAGCAGCCTGGGTACAGGGCAAAACTATGGCTACACCTTC. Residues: CASSLGTGQNYGYTF.

CDR3 loop: CASSYSRGLAYTEAFF. The CDR3 bases are TGTGCCAGCAGTTACTCGAGGGGGTTGGCGTACACTGAAGCTTTCTTT. The chain combines TRBV6-2 or TRBV6-3 with TRBJ1-1; TRBD1 is a possible D gene (6 bases). Germline V gene lookup returns CDR1 MNHEY and CDR2 SVGEGT. CDR3 size: 16 residues. V was shortened by 0 bases and J by 3 bases, with 14 bases between the two germline ends.

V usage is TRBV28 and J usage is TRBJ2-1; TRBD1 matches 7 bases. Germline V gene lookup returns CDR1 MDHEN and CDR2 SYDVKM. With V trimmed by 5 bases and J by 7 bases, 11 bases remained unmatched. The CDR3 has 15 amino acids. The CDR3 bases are TGTGCCAGCAGTGGTTCGGGACAGATGAAAAATGAGCAGTTCTTC. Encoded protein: CASSGSGQMKNEQFF. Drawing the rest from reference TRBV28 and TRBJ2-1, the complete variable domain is DVKVTQSSRYLVKRTGEKVFLECVQDMDHENMFWYRQDPGLGLRLIYFSYDVKMKEKGDIPEGYSVSREKKERFSLILESASTNQTSMYLCASSGSGQMKNEQFFGPGTRLTVL.

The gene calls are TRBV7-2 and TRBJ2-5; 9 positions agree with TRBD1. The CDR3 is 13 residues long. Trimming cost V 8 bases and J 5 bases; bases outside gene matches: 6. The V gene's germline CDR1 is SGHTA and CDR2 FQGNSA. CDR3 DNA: TGTGCCAGCGAACAGGGGGCTCTCGAGACCCAGTACTTC. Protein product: CASEQGALETQYF.

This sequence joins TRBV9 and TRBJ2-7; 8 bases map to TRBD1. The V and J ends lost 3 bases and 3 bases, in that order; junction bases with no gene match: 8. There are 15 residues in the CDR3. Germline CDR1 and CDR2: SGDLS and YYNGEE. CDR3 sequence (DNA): TGTGCCAGCAGCGCCCAGGACAGGGCCCACTACGAGCAGTACTTC. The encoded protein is CASSAQDRAHYEQYF.

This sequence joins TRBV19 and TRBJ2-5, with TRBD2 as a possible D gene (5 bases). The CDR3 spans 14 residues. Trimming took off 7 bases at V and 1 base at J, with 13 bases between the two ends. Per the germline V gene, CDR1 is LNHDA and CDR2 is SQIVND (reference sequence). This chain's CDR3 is CASNRGLAQETQYF. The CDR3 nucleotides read TGTGCCAGTAATCGAGGACTGGCCCAAGAGACCCAGTACTTC.

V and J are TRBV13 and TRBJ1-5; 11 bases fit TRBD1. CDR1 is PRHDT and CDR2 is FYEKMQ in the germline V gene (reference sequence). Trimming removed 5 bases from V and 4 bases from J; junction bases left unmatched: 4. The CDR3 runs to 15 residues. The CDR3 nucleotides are TGTGCCAGCAGCATAAGGGACAGGGGGAATCAGCCCCAGCATTTT. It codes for CASSIRDRGNQPQHF.

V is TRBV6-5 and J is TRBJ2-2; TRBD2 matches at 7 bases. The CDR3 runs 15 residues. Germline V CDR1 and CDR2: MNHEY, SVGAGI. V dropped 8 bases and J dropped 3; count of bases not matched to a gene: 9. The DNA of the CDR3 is TGTGCCAGCTTCAACGGGGGGTGGTACACCGGGGAGCTGTTTTTT. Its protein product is CASFNGGWYTGELFF.

CDR3 amino acids: CASSLEARVTDTQYF. CDR3 nucleotide sequence: TGTGCCAGCAGCTTAGAGGCCAGGGTGACAGATACGCAGTATTTT. This chain connects TRBV11-3 to TRBJ2-3; the D gene is possibly TRBD1 (5 bases). The CDR3 covers 15 residues. Germline V lookup: CDR1 SGHNT, CDR2 YENEEA. Trimming took 0 bases from V and 3 from J, leaving 10 bases between them.

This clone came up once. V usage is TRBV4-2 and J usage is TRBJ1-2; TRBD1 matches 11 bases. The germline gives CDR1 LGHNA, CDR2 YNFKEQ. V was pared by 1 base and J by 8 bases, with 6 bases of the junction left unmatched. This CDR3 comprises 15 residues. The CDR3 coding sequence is TGTGCCAGCAGCCAAGGGACAGGGGGCGCCGGGGGCTACACCTTC. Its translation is CASSQGTGGAGGYTF.

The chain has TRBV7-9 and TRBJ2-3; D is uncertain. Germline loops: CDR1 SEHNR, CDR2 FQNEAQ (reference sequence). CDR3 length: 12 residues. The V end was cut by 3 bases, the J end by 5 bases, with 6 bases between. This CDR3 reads CASSFLGDTQYF. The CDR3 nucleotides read TGTGCCAGCAGCTTCCTAGGAGATACGCAGTATTTT.

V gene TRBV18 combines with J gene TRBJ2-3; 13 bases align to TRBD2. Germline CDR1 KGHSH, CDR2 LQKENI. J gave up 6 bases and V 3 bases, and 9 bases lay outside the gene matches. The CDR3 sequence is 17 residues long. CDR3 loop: CASSPLLAGGPGDTQYF. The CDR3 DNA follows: TGTGCCAGCTCACCCTTACTAGCGGGGGGGCCAGGCGATACGCAGTATTTT.

CDR3 nucleotides: TGTGCCATCAGTGCCCCGACAGGGCTCGTTAACTATGGCTACACCTTC. Translation: CAISAPTGLVNYGYTF. V and J are TRBV10-3 and TRBJ1-2; 7 bases align to TRBD1. J gave up 1 base and V 4 bases, and 9 bases lay outside the gene matches. There are 16 residues in the CDR3. Germline assignment: CDR1 ENHRY and CDR2 SYGVKD.

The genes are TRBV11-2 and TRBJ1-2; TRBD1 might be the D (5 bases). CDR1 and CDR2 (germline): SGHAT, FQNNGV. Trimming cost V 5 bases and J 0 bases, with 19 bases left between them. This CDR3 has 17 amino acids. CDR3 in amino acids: CASSPLGTSGTNYGYTF. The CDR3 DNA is TGTGCCAGCAGCCCACTAGGGACTTCGGGGACTAACTATGGCTACACCTTC.